These T cell receptor beta chains were read from a single sample in a study of molecular identifiers for immune sequencing clone quantification. MiXCR was run by TCRdb on the PCR reads, yielding one entry per CDR3 protein. The sample records around 480,000 distinct CDR3 sequences, about 22% being singletons. Sequencing was carried out using naive CD8+ T cells from blood, with Jurkat cell RNA spiked in. The receptors here all came from a human donor in good health. Some libraries in this study had Jurkat cell RNA spiked in. Both conserved end residues are part of each CDR3. D genes are given only for firm matches. Clone size is not always given. Where it is, it says once, few, many or a class for expanded clones.

len,v_gene,j_gene,abundance,d_gene,CDR3nt,CDR3aa
14,TRBV28,TRBJ2-1,few,-,TGTGCCAGCAGTTTATCCGGGGGCGGGGTTGAGCAGTTCTTC,CASSLSGGGVEQFF
20,TRBV2,TRBJ1-2,-,TRBD1,TGTGCCAGCAGTCAAGAAGCGGGGACAGCTCAATCTATAAGTAACTATGGCTACACCTTC,CASSQEAGTAQSISNYGYTF
16,TRBV20-1,TRBJ2-7,many,TRBD2,TGCAGTGCTATTACTAGCGGGGGGTTTTTTTCCTACGAGCAGTACTTC,CSAITSGGFFSYEQYF
15,TRBV12-3/TRBV12-4,TRBJ1-2,many,TRBD1,TGTGCCAGCAGTTTGGGACAGGGGTCCTACTATGGCTACACCTTC,CASSLGQGSYYGYTF
12,TRBV30,TRBJ2-1,few,TRBD2,TGTGCCTGGAGCCCGGGAGGCGATGAGCAGTTCTTC,CAWSPGGDEQFF
13,TRBV7-2,TRBJ2-7,many,-,TGTGCCAGCAGCTTATATCCTCGGTACGAGCAGTACTTC,CASSLYPRYEQYF
16,TRBV7-9,TRBJ2-5,many,TRBD2,TGTGCCAGCAGCCCTCGTAGCGGGGGAGTACAAGAGACCCAGTACTTC,CASSPRSGGVQETQYF
16,TRBV6-2/TRBV6-3,TRBJ2-5,few,TRBD2,TGTGCCAGCATCTTGGGACTAGCGGGCCTCCAAGAGACCCAGTACTTC,CASILGLAGLQETQYF
19,TRBV28,TRBJ2-7,few,-,TGTGCCAGCAGTTTTAAAGAGGCCCAGGGGTGGGGATTATCCTACGAGCAGTACTTC,CASSFKEAQGWGLSYEQYF
16,TRBV20-1,TRBJ1-5,-,-,TGCAGTGCTAGAGGTTGGACGGAGATGGGGAATCAGCCCCAGCATTTT,CSARGWTEMGNQPQHF
18,TRBV5-1,TRBJ2-5,few,TRBD2,TGCGCCAGCAGCGACGGACTAGCGGGGGGTCCCCCTCCAGAGACCCAGTACTTC,CASSDGLAGGPPPETQYF
15,TRBV28,TRBJ2-3,-,TRBD1,TGTGCCAGCAGTTGGTCGGACAGGAGCACAGATACGCAGTATTTT,CASSWSDRSTDTQYF
15,TRBV7-6,TRBJ2-7,many,-,TGTGCCTCAACCGCCCGGGCAGGAGATTCCTACGAGCAGTACTTC,CASTARAGDSYEQYF
15,TRBV4-3,TRBJ2-7,many,TRBD2,TGCGCCAGCAGCCAAGGGACTAGCGCATCCTACGAGCAGTACTTC,CASSQGTSASYEQYF
21,TRBV5-1,TRBJ2-7,-,TRBD2,TGCGCCAGCAGCTTTGGGACACCAGGAGGACTAGCGGGCTTTAGCTCCTACGAGCAGTACTTC,CASSFGTPGGLAGFSSYEQYF
13,TRBV6-5,TRBJ2-7,many,-,TGTGCCAGCAGTGTGGCCGGCCCCTACGAGCAGTACTTC,CASSVAGPYEQYF
15,TRBV4-1,TRBJ2-7,-,-,TGCGCCGGCAGCCAAGATCAAGGGCAGCCCTACGAGCAGTACTTC,CAGSQDQGQPYEQYF
13,TRBV25-1,TRBJ1-1,many,-,TGTGCCAGCAGTGAAGGGGGAGCGGTTGAAGCTTTCTTT,CASSEGGAVEAFF
16,TRBV27,TRBJ2-7,-,TRBD2,TGTGCCAGCAATCCGACAGGGACTAGCGGGATCACCGAGCAGTACTTC,CASNPTGTSGITEQYF
15,TRBV18,TRBJ2-2,-,-,TGTGCCAGCTCACCTAGGAAGTTGAACACCGGGGAGCTGTTTTTT,CASSPRKLNTGELFF
14,TRBV18,TRBJ2-1,few,TRBD2,TGTGCCAGCTCGCCCGCGGGGGGCGGGGATGAGCAGTTCTTC,CASSPAGGGDEQFF
13,TRBV14,TRBJ2-7,-,TRBD1,TGTGCCAGCCGAGAGACAGGGTCCTACGAGCAGTACTTC,CASRETGSYEQYF
15,TRBV30,TRBJ2-1,-,TRBD2,TGTGCCTTCCGACTAGCGGGGGCAGAATACAATGAGCAGTTCTTC,CAFRLAGAEYNEQFF
14,TRBV20-1,TRBJ2-3,many,TRBD1,TGCAGTGCAAATGCACAGGGGATCACAGATACGCAGTATTTT,CSANAQGITDTQYF
13,TRBV19,TRBJ2-2,few,-,TGTGCCAGTAGTATAGGTATCACCGGGGAGCTGTTTTTT,CASSIGITGELFF
14,TRBV12-3/TRBV12-4,TRBJ2-3,many,-,TGTGCCAGCAGTCTCAAGGGTAGGGGGGATACGCAGTATTTT,CASSLKGRGDTQYF
13,TRBV10-3,TRBJ1-5,few,-,TGTGCCATCAGTGGGGACACCAATCAGCCCCAGCATTTT,CAISGDTNQPQHF
13,TRBV7-8,TRBJ2-7,-,-,TGTGCCAGCAGCTTCCCGGAGCCCTACGAGCAGTACTTC,CASSFPEPYEQYF
15,TRBV9,TRBJ1-2,few,-,TGTGCCAGCAGTCCTGGGCCCGATGGAGCATATGGCTACACCTTC,CASSPGPDGAYGYTF
19,TRBV9,TRBJ2-1,-,TRBD2,TGTGCCAGCAGCGTAGTTCCTAGCGGGGGGGCTAGCTCCTACAATGAGCAGTTCTTC,CASSVVPSGGASSYNEQFF
15,TRBV5-1,TRBJ2-7,few,-,TGCGCCAGCAGCGACCTGATAGGGGGGTCCTACGAGCAGTACTTC,CASSDLIGGSYEQYF
17,TRBV15,TRBJ1-1,many,TRBD1,TGTGCCACCAGCAGAGATCTAGGGGACAGGGTAAACACTGAAGCTTTCTTT,CATSRDLGDRVNTEAFF
11,TRBV5-1,TRBJ2-1,many,-,TGCGCCAGCAGCCCGTCCAATGAGCAGTTCTTC,CASSPSNEQFF
13,TRBV7-6,TRBJ1-4,-,-,TGTGCCAGCAGCTTAGTTTACTTTGAAAAACTGTTTTTT,CASSLVYFEKLFF
18,TRBV4-2,TRBJ2-7,few,-,TGTGCCAGCAGCCAAGAGTTGGGAGCAGGGGTTATGGGAAACGAGCAGTACTTC,CASSQELGAGVMGNEQYF